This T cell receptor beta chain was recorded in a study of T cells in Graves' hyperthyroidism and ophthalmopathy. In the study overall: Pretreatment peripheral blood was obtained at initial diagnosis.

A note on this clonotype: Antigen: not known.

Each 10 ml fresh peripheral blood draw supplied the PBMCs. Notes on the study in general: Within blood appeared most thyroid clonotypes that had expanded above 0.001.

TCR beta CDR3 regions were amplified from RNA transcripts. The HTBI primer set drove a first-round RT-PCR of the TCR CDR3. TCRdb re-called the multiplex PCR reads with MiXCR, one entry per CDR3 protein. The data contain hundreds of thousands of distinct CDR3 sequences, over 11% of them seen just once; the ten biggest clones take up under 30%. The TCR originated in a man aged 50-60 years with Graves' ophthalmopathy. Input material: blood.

CDR3 in amino acids: CASSLTKDRSIGAFF. CDR3 in DNA: TGTGCCAGCAGTCTTACGAAGGACAGGTCTATAGGGGCTTTCTTT. V is TRBV6-1 and J is TRBJ1-1; 7 bases line up with TRBD1. This CDR3 has 15 residues. The V segment lost 5 bases and the J segment 11 bases; nucleotides outside the gene matches: 17. Germline CDR1 MNHNS, CDR2 SASEGT.